The 8 T cell receptor beta chains in this list originate from one sample, sequenced in a study of OX40 agonist ivuxolimab in advanced cancers. The method was immunoSEQ multiplex PCR; TCRdb's version includes in-frame clones alone and lacks a portion of them. The sample shows tens of thousands of clones, approximately 86% of them seen only once. Sequences were derived from CD4+ or CD8+ T cells sorted from blood, sampled in a trial of the OX40 agonist ivuxolimab. The receptors derive from an adult with an advanced solid tumor such as melanoma, head and neck, liver or kidney cancer.

The chain carries TRBV6-5 and TRBJ2-7; 12 nucleotides align to TRBD2. V gave up 6 bases and J gave up 12 bases; unmatched junction bases: 15. CDR1 MNHEY and CDR2 SVGAGI come from the germline V gene. This CDR3 spans 15 amino acids. The DNA of the CDR3 is TGTGCCAGCAGCTCTAGCGGGGGGGGTCCTACGACGTGGTACTTC. Translation: CASSSSGGGPTTWYF.

The gene calls are TRBV10-3 and TRBJ2-5; D is ambiguous. V shed 5 bases and J shed 0 bases, with 10 bases lying between them. The CDR3 covers 14 residues. Per germline, CDR1 ENHRY and CDR2 SYGVKD. The CDR3 reads CAISSSGHQETQYF. CDR3 nucleotide sequence: TGTGCCATCAGTTCGTCGGGCCACCAAGAGACCCAGTACTTC.

This sequence joins TRBV7-9 and TRBJ1-4, with D tentatively TRBD1 (5 bases). This CDR3 has 16 residues. V dropped 6 bases and J dropped 0 bases, with 14 bases sitting between them. Germline V gene data show CDR1 as SEHNR and CDR2 as FQNEAQ (reference sequence). The CDR3 nucleotides read TGTGCCAGCAGATCTGGCGGGACGGCAACTAATGAAAAACTGTTTTTT. The encoded protein is CASRSGGTATNEKLFF.

This chain links TRBV2 with TRBJ1-5; D is unclear. CDR3 size: 13 residues. Germline V gene sequence: CDR1 SNHLY, CDR2 FYNNEI. Trimming pared 3 bases from V and 4 bases from J, leaving 7 bases between. The CDR3 nucleotides are TGTGCCAGCAGTGACCAGGCGAATCAGCCCCAGCATTTT. Residues: CASSDQANQPQHF.

The chain couples TRBV7-8 to TRBJ2-7; D is ambiguous. Germline V CDR1 and CDR2: SGHVS, FQNEAQ. The V end lost 3 bases, the J end lost 0 bases, and 6 bases lay between the germline ends. This CDR3 contains 13 residues. The CDR3 reads CASSFINSYEQYF. CDR3 nucleotides: TGTGCCAGCAGCTTTATTAACTCCTACGAGCAGTACTTC.

The chain employs TRBV6-8 and TRBJ1-1; D gene ambiguous. The V end lost 4 bases, the J end lost 4 bases, and 10 bases lay between the germline ends. The CDR3 runs 13 residues. Germline V gene data show CDR1 as MNHGY and CDR2 as SAAAGT. The CDR3 DNA sequence: TGTGCCAGCAGTTCCGTTCGTGGCACTGAAGCTTTCTTT. This gives the protein CASSSVRGTEAFF.

The chain links TRBV6-5 to TRBJ2-3, with D tentatively TRBD1 (6 bases). V was cut by 6 bases and J by 6 bases, with 16 bases left in between. Germline CDR1 is MNHEY and CDR2 is SVGAGI. CDR3 length: 14 amino acids. CDR3 sequence: CASRSSGVRDTQYF. CDR3 nucleotide sequence: TGTGCCAGCAGATCCTCAGGGGTGCGGGATACGCAGTATTTT.

This chain joins TRBV27 and TRBJ1-5; TRBD1 agrees at 12 bases. The CDR3 has 15 amino acids. The trim removed 6 bases at V and 6 bases at J, leaving 6 bases unmatched. Germline V gene sequence: CDR1 MNHEY, CDR2 SMNVEV (reference sequence). The CDR3 bases are TGTGCCAGCAGGGGGACAGGGGGCGAGGGTCAGCCCCAGCATTTT. This gives the protein CASRGTGGEGQPQHF.